The sample holds one count of the clone carrying this T cell receptor beta chain. The method was immunoSEQ multiplex PCR; TCRdb's version includes in-frame clones alone and lacks a portion of them. The sample lists some 100,000 clones; about nine tenths were seen once. These data belong to a study of OX40 agonist ivuxolimab in advanced cancers. Background on the study: Cohort: about 82% men, mean age about 60, aged about 20 to 80.

This specimen consisted of CD4+ or CD8+ T cells sorted from blood, obtained in a trial of the OX40 agonist ivuxolimab. This receptor was taken from an adult with an advanced solid tumor such as melanoma, head and neck, liver or kidney cancer.

The DNA of the CDR3 is TGTGCCAGCAGTGGATCAGGGAATAGCAATCAGCCCCAGCATTTT. Translated: CASSGSGNSNQPQHF. The J gene is TRBJ1-5, the V gene TRBV2; D possibly corresponds to TRBD1 (5 bases). Germline V gene lookup returns CDR1 SNHLY and CDR2 FYNNEI. The CDR3 runs 15 residues. V was pared by 4 bases and J by 0 bases, with 10 bases between.